These T cell receptor beta chains were read from a single sample in a study of blood T cell repertoires in COVID-19. Sequencing was performed with immunoSEQ multiplex PCR; in TCRdb, only in-frame clones are kept and a portion is missing. The profile shows some 150,000 clones, approximately 88% of them singletons. The specimen was peripheral blood. The receptors here all came from a woman between 45 and 60 years old with acute or convalescent COVID-19. The CDR3 runs from the conserved cysteine through the conserved F or W. The D gene is left open where the match is weak. Only part of the rows carry a size: once, few, many, or a class if the clone is expanded.

d_call: TRBD1; clone_size: once; j_call: TRBJ2-5; v_call: TRBV12-3/TRBV12-4; cdr3_nt: TGTGCCAGCAGAGGACAGGGAGGAGAGACCCAGTACTTC; cdr3_aa: CASRGQGGETQYF
d_call: TRBD1; clone_size: NA; j_call: TRBJ1-1; v_call: TRBV5-1; cdr3_nt: TGCGCCAGCAGCTTGGGACCGGGACAGGCTGTTACTGAAGCTTTCTTT; cdr3_aa: CASSLGPGQAVTEAFF
d_call: NA; clone_size: NA; j_call: TRBJ2-5; v_call: TRBV6-1; cdr3_nt: TGTGCCAGCAGTGAAGCGCGTCGCAGGGGCCTTAAGAGAGAGACCCAGTACTTC; cdr3_aa: CASSEARRRGLKRETQYF
d_call: NA; clone_size: NA; j_call: TRBJ2-3; v_call: TRBV5-5; cdr3_nt: TGTGCCAGCAGCTTGCGGGGGTGGGTGACAGATACGCAGTATTTT; cdr3_aa: CASSLRGWVTDTQYF
d_call: NA; clone_size: NA; j_call: TRBJ1-2; v_call: TRBV29-1; cdr3_nt: TGCAGCGTATGGGGGCAGACAAGCAACTATGGCTACACCTTC; cdr3_aa: CSVWGQTSNYGYTF
d_call: TRBD1; clone_size: NA; j_call: TRBJ1-1; v_call: TRBV12-3/TRBV12-4; cdr3_nt: TGTGCCAGCAGCGAGGGGGCCACTGAAGCTTTCTTT; cdr3_aa: CASSEGATEAFF
d_call: TRBD1; clone_size: NA; j_call: TRBJ2-7; v_call: TRBV5-1; cdr3_nt: TGCGCCAGCAGCTGGACAGGCCACGAGCAGTACTTC; cdr3_aa: CASSWTGHEQYF
d_call: TRBD2; clone_size: NA; j_call: TRBJ2-1; v_call: TRBV24-1; cdr3_nt: TGTGCCACCAGTGACCCCGGGACTAGCGGGGTTAGCTCCTACAATGAGCAGTTCTTC; cdr3_aa: CATSDPGTSGVSSYNEQFF
d_call: NA; clone_size: NA; j_call: TRBJ2-1; v_call: TRBV27; cdr3_nt: TGTGCCAGCAGTGAGACCTACAATGAGCAGTTCTTC; cdr3_aa: CASSETYNEQFF
d_call: TRBD1; clone_size: few; j_call: TRBJ1-5; v_call: TRBV7-9; cdr3_nt: TGTGCCAGCAGCGCGGGACAGGGTAGTTATAGCAATCAGCCCCAGCATTTT; cdr3_aa: CASSAGQGSYSNQPQHF
d_call: TRBD2; clone_size: NA; j_call: TRBJ2-5; v_call: TRBV6-6; cdr3_nt: TGTGCCAGCAGGGATAGCGGGGGGTTGGAGACCCAGTACTTC; cdr3_aa: CASRDSGGLETQYF
d_call: NA; clone_size: NA; j_call: TRBJ2-1; v_call: TRBV9; cdr3_nt: TGTGCCAGCAGCGTAGGTGGCAGGGGGGAACTCAATGAGCAGTTCTTC; cdr3_aa: CASSVGGRGELNEQFF
d_call: NA; clone_size: NA; j_call: TRBJ2-2; v_call: TRBV7-8; cdr3_nt: TGTGCCAGCAGCCTCAGGCGAATTACGAACACCGGGGAGCTGTTTTTT; cdr3_aa: CASSLRRITNTGELFF
d_call: TRBD1; clone_size: NA; j_call: TRBJ2-2; v_call: TRBV6-5; cdr3_nt: TGTGCCAGCAAGGGACAGGGGATCGCCGGGGAGCTGTTTTTT; cdr3_aa: CASKGQGIAGELFF
d_call: TRBD2; clone_size: few; j_call: TRBJ2-1; v_call: TRBV18; cdr3_nt: TGTGCCAGCTCCCCCCGAGAGGGAGCGGGAAGCTACAATGAGCAGTTCTTC; cdr3_aa: CASSPREGAGSYNEQFF
d_call: TRBD1; clone_size: NA; j_call: TRBJ2-7; v_call: TRBV7-3; cdr3_nt: TGTGCCAGCAGCTTAAATGACAGGGTGGGCGAGCAGTACTTC; cdr3_aa: CASSLNDRVGEQYF
d_call: TRBD2; clone_size: NA; j_call: TRBJ2-3; v_call: TRBV5-1; cdr3_nt: TGCGCCAGCAGCTCCGGGACTAGTACAGATACGCAGTATTTT; cdr3_aa: CASSSGTSTDTQYF
d_call: TRBD1; clone_size: NA; j_call: TRBJ1-1; v_call: TRBV5-4; cdr3_nt: TGTGCCAGCAGCTTCGCAGGGGGCGGGGCTGAAGCTTTCTTT; cdr3_aa: CASSFAGGGAEAFF
d_call: TRBD1; clone_size: once; j_call: TRBJ1-5; v_call: TRBV5-1; cdr3_nt: TGCGCCAGCAGCGCGACAGGGGGCCAGCCCCAGCATTTT; cdr3_aa: CASSATGGQPQHF
d_call: TRBD1; clone_size: once; j_call: TRBJ1-1; v_call: TRBV29-1; cdr3_nt: TGCAGCGTTATGACAGGGGGCCCTCTGGGCACTGAAGCTTTCTTT; cdr3_aa: CSVMTGGPLGTEAFF
d_call: TRBD2; clone_size: NA; j_call: TRBJ2-3; v_call: TRBV6-4; cdr3_nt: TGTGCCAGCAAAAGACTAGCGGGGAGCACAGATACGCAGTATTTT; cdr3_aa: CASKRLAGSTDTQYF
d_call: TRBD1; clone_size: NA; j_call: TRBJ1-3; v_call: TRBV10-2; cdr3_nt: TGCGCCAGCAGTGACCGGGGAGACAGGGGAAGAAACACCATATATTTT; cdr3_aa: CASSDRGDRGRNTIYF
d_call: NA; clone_size: NA; j_call: TRBJ2-7; v_call: TRBV5-1; cdr3_nt: TGCGCCAGCAGCTCGACGGGGTACGAGCAGTACTTC; cdr3_aa: CASSSTGYEQYF
d_call: NA; clone_size: NA; j_call: TRBJ1-5; v_call: TRBV19; cdr3_nt: TGTGCCAGTAGTTTTAATAGCAATCAGCCCCAGCATTTT; cdr3_aa: CASSFNSNQPQHF
d_call: TRBD1; clone_size: NA; j_call: TRBJ1-2; v_call: TRBV30; cdr3_nt: TGTGCCTGCCCGGGACAGGGGGGTCCTAACTATGGCTACACCTTC; cdr3_aa: CACPGQGGPNYGYTF
d_call: TRBD2; clone_size: NA; j_call: TRBJ2-1; v_call: TRBV6-4; cdr3_nt: TGTGCCAGCAGTGACTCGGCGGGAGCCTACAATGAGCAGTTCTTC; cdr3_aa: CASSDSAGAYNEQFF
d_call: NA; clone_size: NA; j_call: TRBJ1-1; v_call: TRBV25-1; cdr3_nt: TGTGCCAGCAGTGAATATAAGGGGGTGAACACTGAAGCTTTCTTT; cdr3_aa: CASSEYKGVNTEAFF
d_call: NA; clone_size: NA; j_call: TRBJ1-1; v_call: TRBV5-1; cdr3_nt: TGCGCCAGCAGCTTGGGACAGGCAAAGAACACTGAAGCTTTCTTT; cdr3_aa: CASSLGQAKNTEAFF
d_call: TRBD2; clone_size: NA; j_call: TRBJ2-7; v_call: TRBV5-1; cdr3_nt: TGCGCCAGCAGCTTGGCTAGCGGGAGCGGCGAGCAGTACTTC; cdr3_aa: CASSLASGSGEQYF
d_call: NA; clone_size: NA; j_call: TRBJ1-5; v_call: TRBV19; cdr3_nt: TGTGCCTCGCATCCTGGCAGCAATCAGCCCCAGCATTTT; cdr3_aa: CASHPGSNQPQHF
d_call: NA; clone_size: NA; j_call: TRBJ1-5; v_call: TRBV10-1; cdr3_nt: TGCGCCAGCCCCGACAGTACCTATAGCAATCAGCCCCAGCATTTT; cdr3_aa: CASPDSTYSNQPQHF
d_call: TRBD2; clone_size: once; j_call: TRBJ2-5; v_call: TRBV5-1; cdr3_nt: TGCGCCAGCAGCTTCGCTAGCGGGAATCAAGAGACCCAGTACTTC; cdr3_aa: CASSFASGNQETQYF
d_call: NA; clone_size: NA; j_call: TRBJ2-7; v_call: TRBV18; cdr3_nt: TGTGCCAGCTCACCAGTACCCGGGAGAGACGAGCAGTACTTC; cdr3_aa: CASSPVPGRDEQYF
d_call: NA; clone_size: NA; j_call: TRBJ1-1; v_call: TRBV27; cdr3_nt: TGTGCCAGCGGCCAGACAGGCGCGAACACTGAAGCTTTCTTT; cdr3_aa: CASGQTGANTEAFF
d_call: NA; clone_size: NA; j_call: TRBJ1-1; v_call: TRBV12-3/TRBV12-4; cdr3_nt: TGTGCCAGCAGTTTAGCCCCAGGGCAGGCTTTCTTT; cdr3_aa: CASSLAPGQAFF
d_call: TRBD1; clone_size: NA; j_call: TRBJ1-6; v_call: TRBV2; cdr3_nt: TGTGCCAGCAGGATGGACAGGGGGAATTCACCCCTCCACTTT; cdr3_aa: CASRMDRGNSPLHF
d_call: TRBD2; clone_size: NA; j_call: TRBJ2-1; v_call: TRBV19; cdr3_nt: TGTGCCAGTAGTTGGGCTAGCGGGTACAATGAGCAGTTCTTC; cdr3_aa: CASSWASGYNEQFF
d_call: NA; clone_size: NA; j_call: TRBJ2-7; v_call: TRBV5-5; cdr3_nt: TGTGCCAGCAGCTCCCTTGGGAGGGTCGGGGGGCGGCGGGGAACCTACGAGCAGTACTTC; cdr3_aa: CASSSLGRVGGRRGTYEQYF
d_call: TRBD2; clone_size: NA; j_call: TRBJ2-7; v_call: TRBV6-5; cdr3_nt: TGTGCCAGTAGCGGGAGGGCCTACGAGCAGTACTTC; cdr3_aa: CASSGRAYEQYF
d_call: NA; clone_size: NA; j_call: TRBJ1-1; v_call: TRBV30; cdr3_nt: TGTGCCTGGAGTCTATCCCTGAACACTGAAGCTTTCTTT; cdr3_aa: CAWSLSLNTEAFF
d_call: TRBD2; clone_size: NA; j_call: TRBJ2-7; v_call: TRBV29-1; cdr3_nt: TGCAGCGCCTCGGGGGGGTCCTACGAGCAGTACTTC; cdr3_aa: CSASGGSYEQYF
d_call: NA; clone_size: NA; j_call: TRBJ2-1; v_call: TRBV27; cdr3_nt: TGTGCCAGCAGCGGACAGCAGGGTGAAAATGAGCAGTTCTTC; cdr3_aa: CASSGQQGENEQFF
d_call: TRBD2; clone_size: NA; j_call: TRBJ2-3; v_call: TRBV11-3; cdr3_nt: TGTGCCAGCAGCTTCGGGCTAGCGGGCTATACGCAGTATTTT; cdr3_aa: CASSFGLAGYTQYF
d_call: TRBD2; clone_size: NA; j_call: TRBJ2-3; v_call: TRBV5-1; cdr3_nt: TGCGCCAGCAGCTTGGCGGGCGGGAGAGGGACAGATACGCAGTATTTT; cdr3_aa: CASSLAGGRGTDTQYF
d_call: NA; clone_size: NA; j_call: TRBJ1-1; v_call: TRBV18; cdr3_nt: TGTGCCAGCTCCCCGCTACCTGAAGCTTTCTTT; cdr3_aa: CASSPLPEAFF
d_call: NA; clone_size: NA; j_call: TRBJ1-2; v_call: TRBV2; cdr3_nt: TGTGCCAGCAGTAGCCGAGACAGGCGGAACTATGGCTACACCTTC; cdr3_aa: CASSSRDRRNYGYTF